The present T cell receptor beta chain was sequenced within a study of blood T cell repertoires in COVID-19. In the study overall: Donors in the United States, Italy and Spain gave samples during acute or convalescent COVID-19. Sources were T cells, B-cell-depleted T cells, or PBMCs; the material itself was cDNA or gDNA.

Germline V gene sequence: CDR1 MNHEY, CDR2 SMNVEV (reference sequence). The V end was cut by 4 bases, the J end by 4 bases, with 13 bases between. The CDR3 totals 14 residues. Original data processing: Estimates of nucleated cell counts were drawn from the amplification of reference gene primers. The assay was immunoSEQ multiplex PCR, and TCRdb's table has in-frame clones only and misses some. V, J and clone size are those of that table, while D and trimming were read from the DNA. Of under 300,000 clones listed, around 88% are singletons. This clone was counted between two and nine times. The receptor's source is an elderly man with acute or convalescent COVID-19. The sample comprised peripheral blood. The chain couples TRBV27 to TRBJ1-2; tentatively, D is TRBD1 (6 bases). CDR3 in DNA: TGTGCCAGCAGTTCCAGACAGGAAGTCTATGGCTACACCTTC. Amino acid sequence: CASSSRQEVYGYTF.